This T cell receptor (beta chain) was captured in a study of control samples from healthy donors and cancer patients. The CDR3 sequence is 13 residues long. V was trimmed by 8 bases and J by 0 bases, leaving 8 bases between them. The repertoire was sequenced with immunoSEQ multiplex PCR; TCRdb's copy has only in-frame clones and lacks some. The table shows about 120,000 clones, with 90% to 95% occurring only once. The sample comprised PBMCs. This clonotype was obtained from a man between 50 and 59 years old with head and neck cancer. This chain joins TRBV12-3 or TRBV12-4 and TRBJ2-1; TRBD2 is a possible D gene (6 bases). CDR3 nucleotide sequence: TGTGCCAGCCGGGGGAGCTCCTACAATGAGCAGTTCTTC. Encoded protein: CASRGSSYNEQFF.